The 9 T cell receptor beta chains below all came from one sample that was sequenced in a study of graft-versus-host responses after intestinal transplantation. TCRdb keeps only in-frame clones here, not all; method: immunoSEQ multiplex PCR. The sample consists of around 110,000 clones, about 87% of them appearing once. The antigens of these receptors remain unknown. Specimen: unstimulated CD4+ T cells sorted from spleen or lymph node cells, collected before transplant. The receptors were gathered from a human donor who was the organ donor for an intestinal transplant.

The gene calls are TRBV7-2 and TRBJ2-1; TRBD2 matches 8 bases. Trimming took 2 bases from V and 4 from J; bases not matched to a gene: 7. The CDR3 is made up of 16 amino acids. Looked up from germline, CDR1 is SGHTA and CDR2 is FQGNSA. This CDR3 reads CASSLYGVAGYNEQFF. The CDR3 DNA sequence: TGTGCCAGCAGCTTATACGGGGTAGCGGGGTACAATGAGCAGTTCTTC. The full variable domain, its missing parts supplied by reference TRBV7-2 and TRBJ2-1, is GAGVSQSPSNKVTEKGKDVELRCDPISGHTALYWYRQSLGQGLEFLIYFQGNSAPDKSGLPSDRFSAERTGGSVSTLTIQRTQQEDSAVYLCASSLYGVAGYNEQFFGPGTRLTVL.

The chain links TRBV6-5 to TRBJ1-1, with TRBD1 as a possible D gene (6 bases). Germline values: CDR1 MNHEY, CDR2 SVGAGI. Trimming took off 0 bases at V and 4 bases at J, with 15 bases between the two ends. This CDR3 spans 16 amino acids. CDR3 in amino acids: CASSYSLSGAATEAFF. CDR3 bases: TGTGCCAGCAGTTACTCGCTCTCAGGGGCCGCCACTGAAGCTTTCTTT.

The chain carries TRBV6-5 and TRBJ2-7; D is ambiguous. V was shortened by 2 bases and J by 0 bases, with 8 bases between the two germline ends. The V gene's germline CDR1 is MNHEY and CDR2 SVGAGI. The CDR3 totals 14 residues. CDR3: CASSYGIGSYEQYF. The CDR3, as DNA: TGTGCCAGCAGTTACGGCATAGGCTCCTACGAGCAGTACTTC.

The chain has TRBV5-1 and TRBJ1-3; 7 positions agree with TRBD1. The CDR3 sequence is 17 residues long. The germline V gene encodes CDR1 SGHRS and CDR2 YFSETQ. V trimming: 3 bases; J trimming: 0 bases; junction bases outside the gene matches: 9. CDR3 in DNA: TGCGCCAGCAGCTCCCTCCCGGGACAGACCTCTGGAAACACCATATATTTT. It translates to CASSSLPGQTSGNTIYF.

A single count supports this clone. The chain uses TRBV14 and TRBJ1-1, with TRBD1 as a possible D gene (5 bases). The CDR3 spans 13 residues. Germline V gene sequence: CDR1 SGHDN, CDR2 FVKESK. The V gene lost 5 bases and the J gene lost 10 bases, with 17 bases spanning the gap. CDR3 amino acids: CASSSGFGGIAFF. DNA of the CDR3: TGTGCCAGCAGCTCGGGCTTCGGGGGGATAGCTTTCTTT.

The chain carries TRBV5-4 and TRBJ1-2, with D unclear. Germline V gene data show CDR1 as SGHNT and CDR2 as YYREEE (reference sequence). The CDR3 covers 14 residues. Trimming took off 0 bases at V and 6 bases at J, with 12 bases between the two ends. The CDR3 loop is CASSLVGVSHGYTF. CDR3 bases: TGTGCCAGCAGCTTGGTCGGGGTGTCCCATGGCTACACCTTC.

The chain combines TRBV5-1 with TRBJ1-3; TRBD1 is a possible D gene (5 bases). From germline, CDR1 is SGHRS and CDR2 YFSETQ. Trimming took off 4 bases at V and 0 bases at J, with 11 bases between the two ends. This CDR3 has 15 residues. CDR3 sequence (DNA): TGCGCCAGCAGCCAATCGACAGTCTCTGGAAACACCATATATTTT. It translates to CASSQSTVSGNTIYF.

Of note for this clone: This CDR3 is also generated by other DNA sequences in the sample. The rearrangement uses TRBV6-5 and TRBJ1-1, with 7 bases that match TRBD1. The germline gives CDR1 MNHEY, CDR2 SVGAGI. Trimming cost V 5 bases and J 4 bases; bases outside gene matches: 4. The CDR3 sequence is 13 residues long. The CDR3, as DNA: TGTGCCAGCAGTAAACAGGGGAGCACTGAAGCTTTCTTT. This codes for CASSKQGSTEAFF.

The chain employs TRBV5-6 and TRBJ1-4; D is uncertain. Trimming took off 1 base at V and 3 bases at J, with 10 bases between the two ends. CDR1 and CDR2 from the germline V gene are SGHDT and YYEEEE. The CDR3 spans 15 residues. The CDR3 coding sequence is TGTGCCAGCAGCTTGTTCCTGACGGCTAATGAAAAACTGTTTTTT. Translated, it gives CASSLFLTANEKLFF.